This T cell receptor (beta chain) is from a study of T cells in Graves' hyperthyroidism and ophthalmopathy. Study outcomes and limitations: Expanded thyroid clonotypes (above 0.001) were mostly also found in blood.

Comments on this clonotype: Antigen specificity is unknown.

TCR beta CDR3 region amplification was performed from RNA transcripts. First-round RT-PCR targeting the TCR CDR3 was performed with the HTBI primer set. TCRdb used MiXCR to reprocess the multiplex PCR reads, holding one entry per CDR3 protein. Of 650,000 to 750,000 distinct CDR3 sequences listed, around 13% are singletons. The TCR originated in a woman in her late teens or twenties with Graves' hyperthyroidism. The sample was blood.

DNA for the CDR3: TGTGCCAGTAGTCTCCGGGGAGGGACTAGCGTTGGAGAGGGTACGCAGTATTTT. Translation: CASSLRGGTSVGEGTQYF. The chain recombines TRBV19 with TRBJ2-3, with 10 bases matching TRBD2. CDR1 and CDR2 from the germline V gene are LNHDA and SQIVND (reference sequence). Unmatched junction bases numbered 19, after V lost 5 bases and J lost 8 bases. This CDR3 has 18 residues.